The 14 T cell receptor beta chains reported below all come from one sample, sequenced in a study of T cells after yellow fever vaccination. TCRdb re-analysed the 5' RACE reads in MiXCR, keeping a single row per CDR3 protein. In the table there are approximately 300,000 distinct CDR3 sequences, around a tenth of which are singletons. The sample consisted of CD4+ T cells sorted from PBMCs, taken 45 days after the yellow fever booster vaccination. The origin of the receptors is a young man who received the YFV17D yellow fever vaccine.

The chain employs TRBV10-3 and TRBJ2-7, with TRBD2 matching 9 bases. Germline V gene sequence: CDR1 ENHRY, CDR2 SYGVKD. The CDR3 length is 13 residues. Losses at the gene ends were 3 bases for V and 3 bases for J; bases not matched to a gene: 0. CDR3 residues: CAISDSGSYEQYV. CDR3 sequence (DNA): TGTGCCATCAGTGATAGCGGGAGCTACGAGCAGTACGTC.

This clonotype was counted between two and nine times. The V gene is TRBV9, the J gene TRBJ1-4; D is unresolved. Germline V gene data show CDR1 as SGDLS and CDR2 as YYNGEE. V lost 0 bases and J 8 bases, leaving 14 bases between the germline ends. This CDR3 comprises 15 residues. The CDR3 DNA sequence: TGTGCCAGCAGCGTAGCTCCCTTACCGAGCGAAAAACTGTTTTTT. This sequence encodes CASSVAPLPSEKLFF.

This clonotype showed up many times. This rearrangement joins TRBV5-1 to TRBJ2-1; D perhaps matches TRBD2 (5 bases). The CDR3 length is 13 residues. Germline V lookup: CDR1 SGHRS, CDR2 YFSETQ. V lost 0 bases and J 5 bases, leaving 6 bases between the germline ends. CDR3 sequence: CASSLGRDNEQFF. The CDR3 coding sequence is TGCGCCAGCAGCTTGGGGCGGGACAATGAGCAGTTCTTC.

This clonotype has just a few counts. The rearrangement links TRBV30 to TRBJ1-4, with 8 bases lining up with TRBD1. Germline loops: CDR1 GTSNPN, CDR2 SVGIG (reference sequence). CDR3 size: 16 residues. Trimming cost V 1 base and J 6 bases; bases outside gene matches: 10. CDR3 protein: CAWSAKTGVQYEKLFF. CDR3 sequence (DNA): TGTGCCTGGAGTGCCAAGACAGGGGTTCAGTATGAAAAACTGTTTTTT.

This clonotype occurred a few times. This CDR3 reads CAHGTGPYEQYF. CDR3 DNA: TGTGCCCACGGGACAGGGCCCTACGAGCAGTACTTC. The rearrangement links TRBV10-3 to TRBJ2-7, with 9 bases that match TRBD1. The germline V gene has CDR1 ENHRY and CDR2 SYGVKD. V was pared by 11 bases and J by 2 bases, with 4 bases of the junction left unmatched. The CDR3 totals 12 residues.

The rearrangement links TRBV7-3 to TRBJ1-1; TRBD1 aligns across 7 bases. The V segment lost 5 bases and the J segment 4 bases; nucleotides outside the gene matches: 13. Germline CDR1 is SGHTA and CDR2 is FQGTGA. This CDR3 comprises 16 residues. The chain's CDR3 is CASSPTNYRGATEAFF. The CDR3 DNA follows: TGTGCCAGCAGCCCAACAAACTACAGGGGTGCCACTGAAGCTTTCTTT.

A few counts support this clonotype. V and J are TRBV7-2 and TRBJ2-1; D is tentatively TRBD1 or TRBD2 (5 bases each). The germline V and J ends were trimmed by 2 bases and 4 bases, with 12 bases remaining between them. The CDR3 sequence is 15 residues long. The germline CDR1 and CDR2 sequences are SGHTA and FQGNSA. The CDR3 here is CASSLSGTLYNEQFF. The CDR3 DNA sequence: TGTGCCAGCAGCTTATCTGGGACCCTATACAATGAGCAGTTCTTC.

The chain links TRBV7-2 to TRBJ2-1, with a weak D call TRBD1 (5 bases). Per germline, CDR1 SGHTA and CDR2 FQGNSA. V was clipped by 4 bases and J by 14 bases, with 18 bases between them. This CDR3 has 13 residues. The CDR3 loop reads CASSSQIDREEFF. The CDR3 DNA is TGTGCCAGCAGCTCCCAAATCGACAGAGAAGAGTTCTTC.

The chain uses TRBV30 and TRBJ2-1; weak D call: TRBD1 (5 bases). Germline-derived CDR1 and CDR2 are GTSNPN and SVGIG (reference sequence). The length of the CDR3 is 13 residues. Trimming removed 0 bases at V and 6 bases at J, with 9 bases between. CDR3 bases: TGTGCCTGGAGTGTCGGCAGGGCCAATGAGCAGTTCTTC. Translating gives CAWSVGRANEQFF.

The rearrangement links TRBV7-2 to TRBJ1-5; D is undetermined. The V end lost 1 base, the J end lost 7 bases, and 8 bases lay between the germline ends. The CDR3 length is 13 residues. CDR1 and CDR2 from the germline V gene are SGHTA and FQGNSA. This CDR3 reads CASSLEFGQPQHF. CDR3 bases: TGTGCCAGCAGCTTAGAATTTGGCCAGCCCCAGCATTTT.

The chain uses TRBV4-3 and TRBJ1-4; the match to TRBD1 covers 10 bases. The germline V gene has CDR1 LGHNA and CDR2 YSLEER. V lost 3 bases to trimming and J lost 6 bases; unmatched junction nucleotides: 4. The CDR3 has 15 residues. The CDR3 DNA reads TGCGCCAGCAGCCACCGCGGGACAGGGGATGAAAAACTGTTTTTT. This codes for CASSHRGTGDEKLFF.

The V and J genes are TRBV24-1 and TRBJ2-3; D remains unclear. Germline CDR1 reads KGHDR; CDR2 reads SFDVKD. This CDR3 is built from 11 residues. The V gene lost 7 bases and the J gene lost 5 bases, with 6 bases spanning the gap. CDR3: CATSLGDTQYF. DNA for the CDR3: TGTGCCACCAGCCTAGGAGATACGCAGTATTTT.

This clonotype has at least ten counts. The V and J genes are TRBV6-5 and TRBJ1-2; D is unresolved. The CDR3 has 12 residues. Germline V gives CDR1 MNHEY, CDR2 SVGAGI. Trimming took off 2 bases at V and 10 bases at J, with 11 bases between the two ends. The CDR3 DNA reads as TGTGCCAGCAGTTACGACTCCTTTGACTACACCTTC. Encoded protein: CASSYDSFDYTF.

This clonotype turned up a few times. V is TRBV18 and J is TRBJ2-5; D not resolved. CDR1 is KGHSH, CDR2 LQKENI, per germline. Trimming removed 0 bases at V and 2 bases at J, with 10 bases between. The CDR3 consists of 15 residues. The CDR3 DNA reads TGTGCCAGCTCACCACCCGGCCTACCACAAGAGACCCAGTACTTC. It translates to CASSPPGLPQETQYF.